This TCR beta chain was profiled in a study of T cell repertoires in cytomegalovirus infection. Study background: Newly reported HLA-C-restricted and thoroughly characterized HLA-B-restricted CMV epitopes were employed.

Per the germline V gene, CDR1 is SGHTA and CDR2 is FQGNSA. Deletions cut 1 base from V and 4 bases from J, with 15 bases between. The CDR3 runs to 16 residues. General observations from the study: There were carriers of CMV plus the relevant HLA, and cumulative public TCR beta family frequency identified them. The ex vivo response was dominated by HLA-C-restricted CMV-specific TCR beta clonotypes.

TCRdb recomputed calls from the reads with MiXCR, one row per CDR3 protein. The table shows about 63,000 distinct CDR3 sequences, with 20% to 25% occurring only once. Many counts were recorded for this clonotype. Its antigen is unidentified. The chain couples TRBV7-2 to TRBJ2-3; D might be TRBD2 (6 bases). Sequencing was performed on CD8+ T cells from cultured PBMCs, taken from culture after CMV antigen stimulation. The source is a human donor in good health (CMV status not recorded). Some clones in this sample may be carry-over from other donors' samples. The CDR3 region has the DNA TGTGCCAGCAGCTTAGATTGGGCGGGGTGGCCAGATACGCAGTATTTT. Translated: CASSLDWAGWPDTQYF.